The clone carrying this T cell receptor beta chain was detected a few times. Its specificity is not known. Within the sample, other DNA sequences also encode this same CDR3. Isolated RNA was reverse transcribed into cDNA used as the sequencing template. Sequenced by immunoSEQ multiplex PCR; TCRdb stores in-frame clones only, minus some. The sample includes approximately 160,000 clones, 55% to 75% of them seen just once. The record originates from a study of CD8+ T cells in alopecia areata. Background on the study: The study gave tofacitinib for 6 to 18 months, then 6 months off drug. Whole-study findings and limits: A large proportion of expanded lesional clones were detected persisting in scalp and blood during tofacitinib.

Noted treatment: oral pan-JAK inhibitor, 5-10 mg twice daily. Researchers gathered lesional scalp punch biopsies and peripheral blood from patients with alopecia areata. Using a FACSAria, the CD4+ and CD8+ T cells were sorted from the PBMCs. Trimming stripped 1 base from V and 6 bases from J, with 6 bases between. CDR3 length: 12 residues. CDR1 and CDR2 from the germline V gene are SGHAT and FQNNGV. This sequence originates from a human donor with alopecia areata. The chain couples TRBV11-2 to TRBJ1-2, with unresolved D. The sample in question was CD4+ T cells sorted from blood, obtained at week 24, from a patient treated with tofacitinib. CDR3 sequence: CASSLGRDGYTF. In DNA form, the CDR3 reads TGTGCCAGCAGCTTAGGGAGAGATGGCTACACCTTC.